The 23 T cell receptor beta chains reported below all come from one sample, sequenced in a study of OX40 agonist ivuxolimab in advanced cancers. Sequencing used immunoSEQ multiplex PCR; TCRdb keeps in-frame clones, though not all of them. The sample lists about 68,000 clones, 70% to 90% seen once, with roughly 0.74% in the top ten. Sequences were derived from CD4+ or CD8+ T cells sorted from blood, sampled in a trial of the OX40 agonist ivuxolimab. The receptors derive from an adult with an advanced solid tumor such as melanoma, head and neck, liver or kidney cancer.

The chain joins TRBV7-9 to TRBJ1-1; no reliable D call. The V and J ends lost 3 bases and 4 bases respectively, with 9 bases between them. The length of the CDR3 is 13 residues. Germline V lookup: CDR1 SEHNR, CDR2 FQNEAQ (reference sequence). For the CDR3, the DNA is TGTGCCAGCAGCTTCGCCCTAACCACTGAAGCTTTCTTT. This gives the protein CASSFALTTEAFF.

V and J are TRBV6-1 and TRBJ2-4; 7 bases fit TRBD2. J lost 8 bases, V lost 0 bases, and 4 bases had no gene match. This CDR3 region has 14 residues. Germline V gene data show CDR1 as MNHNS and CDR2 as SASEGT. The CDR3 DNA is TGTGCCAGCAGTGAAGCTGGGGGGGGATACATTCAGTACTTC. Translating gives CASSEAGGGYIQYF.

This clone was counted only a few times. The chain recombines TRBV7-3 with TRBJ2-1; 7 bases are a match to TRBD1. This CDR3 region has 15 residues. Per germline, CDR1 SGHTA and CDR2 FQGTGA. The V gene end was trimmed by 2 bases and the J gene end by 3 bases; junction bases not matched to a gene: 4. Here the CDR3 reads CASSLDGTDYNEQFF. CDR3 DNA: TGTGCCAGCAGCTTAGATGGGACAGACTACAATGAGCAGTTCTTC.

The chain has TRBV5-1 and TRBJ1-5; no reliable D call. CDR3 size: 12 residues. Germline V lookup: CDR1 SGHRS, CDR2 YFSETQ. V was clipped by 2 bases and J by 6 bases, with 6 bases between them. The CDR3 spells CASSFEGQPQHF. Here the CDR3 DNA reads TGCGCCAGCAGCTTTGAAGGTCAGCCCCAGCATTTT.

This clone came up a few times. This sequence joins TRBV6-4 and TRBJ1-2; D is perhaps TRBD1 (6 bases). Per the germline V gene, CDR1 is MRHNA and CDR2 is SNTAGT. The CDR3 loop spans 13 amino acids. Trimming left V 6 bases short and J 6 bases short, with 14 bases between. In DNA, the CDR3 is TGTGCCAGCAGCCGCGAGGGGGTGGATGGCTACACCTTC. Protein: CASSREGVDGYTF.

The chain uses TRBV5-6 and TRBJ1-3; no clear D. The CDR3 is 15 residues long. Trimming left V 1 base short and J 4 bases short, with 12 bases between. Germline V gives CDR1 SGHDT, CDR2 YYEEEE. In nucleotides, the CDR3 is TGTGCCAGCAGCTTGACTATTGGGCAAGGAAACACCATATATTTT. Protein: CASSLTIGQGNTIYF.

The chain links TRBV9 to TRBJ2-5, with 8 bases matching TRBD1. CDR1 and CDR2 (germline): SGDLS, YYNGEE. This CDR3 is 15 amino acids long. J lost 1 base, V lost 3 bases, and 5 bases had no gene match. CDR3 bases: TGTGCCAGCAGCGGACGGACAGGGATCCAAGAGACCCAGTACTTC. The encoded protein is CASSGRTGIQETQYF.

The chain couples TRBV7-2 to TRBJ1-1; D is unclear. Between the trimmed V and J ends, which lost 2 bases and 1 base, there was a span of 11 bases. The CDR3 is 15 residues long. CDR1 is SGHTA, CDR2 FQGNSA, per germline. The CDR3: CASSLLGFRNTEAFF. The CDR3 DNA sequence: TGTGCCAGCAGCTTACTGGGGTTTCGGAACACTGAAGCTTTCTTT.

This clone is a singleton in its sample. V and J are TRBV7-2 and TRBJ1-5, with D perhaps matching TRBD1 (6 bases). There are 17 residues in the CDR3. V shed 3 bases and J shed 9 bases, with 24 bases lying between them. Looked up from germline, CDR1 is SGHTA and CDR2 is FQGNSA. The CDR3 sequence is CASSLTAGGGAALPQHF. CDR3 coding DNA: TGTGCCAGCAGCTTGACCGCCGGCGGGGGCGCGGCCCTGCCCCAGCATTTT. The full variable domain, its missing parts supplied by reference TRBV7-2 and TRBJ1-5, is GAGVSQSPSNKVTEKGKDVELRCDPISGHTALYWYRQSLGQGLEFLIYFQGNSAPDKSGLPSDRFSAERTGGSVSTLTIQRTQQEDSAVYLCASSLTAGGGAALPQHFGDGTRLSIL.

The chain recombines TRBV18 with TRBJ1-2; TRBD1 aligns across 9 bases. V shed 5 bases, J shed 4 bases, and the junction held 8 bases outside the gene matches. This CDR3 comprises 15 residues. The germline V gene encodes CDR1 KGHSH and CDR2 LQKENI. The CDR3 protein is CASSSTGGFLYGYTF. DNA for the CDR3: TGTGCCAGCTCATCTACAGGGGGCTTCCTCTATGGCTACACCTTC.

V gene TRBV18 combines with J gene TRBJ2-7, with TRBD1 matching 9 bases. After removal of 4 bases from V and 1 base from J, the junction contained 8 bases not matched to a gene. The CDR3 runs 16 residues. Germline V gene sequence: CDR1 KGHSH, CDR2 LQKENI. CDR3: CASSLLGTGPSYEQYF. The CDR3 coding sequence is TGTGCCAGCTCACTATTAGGGACAGGGCCTTCCTACGAGCAGTACTTC.

In this sample, this clone turned up once. The gene calls are TRBV6-5 and TRBJ2-5; 8 nucleotides match TRBD1. Germline assignment: CDR1 MNHEY and CDR2 SVGAGI. V lost 0 bases to trimming and J lost 0 bases; unmatched junction nucleotides: 0. CDR3 length: 15 residues. CDR3 protein: CASSYSTGDQETQYF. CDR3 DNA: TGTGCCAGCAGTTACTCGACAGGGGACCAAGAGACCCAGTACTTC.

CDR3 sequence: CASRGTGGSREQYF. CDR3 coding DNA: TGTGCCAGCCGAGGGACAGGGGGGTCCCGCGAGCAGTACTTC. V usage is TRBV2 and J usage is TRBJ2-7, with TRBD1 matching over 11 bases. This CDR3 region has 14 residues. In germline, CDR1 is SNHLY, CDR2 FYNNEI. V gave up 8 bases and J gave up 6 bases; unmatched junction bases: 9.

The rearrangement uses TRBV7-2 and TRBJ2-4, with D uncertain. Trimming left V 1 base short and J 9 bases short, with 10 bases between. The germline CDR1 and CDR2 sequences are SGHTA and FQGNSA. The CDR3 runs to 13 residues. CDR3 nucleotides: TGTGCCAGCAGCTTAGAACAAGGAGCCATTCAGTACTTC. Translating it yields CASSLEQGAIQYF. Combining the CDR3 with reference TRBV7-2 and TRBJ2-4 gives the whole variable domain GAGVSQSPSNKVTEKGKDVELRCDPISGHTALYWYRQSLGQGLEFLIYFQGNSAPDKSGLPSDRFSAERTGGSVSTLTIQRTQQEDSAVYLCASSLEQGAIQYFGAGTRLSVL.

J is TRBJ2-4 and V is TRBV20-1, with D possibly being TRBD2 (5 bases). The ends were cut back, 7 bases at V and 12 bases at J, with 16 bases in the middle. Germline V CDR1 and CDR2: DFQATT, SNEGSKA (reference sequence). The CDR3 is made up of 11 amino acids. This CDR3 reads CSGAGGNAQYF. DNA of the CDR3: TGCAGTGGAGCCGGAGGCAACGCTCAGTACTTC.

This chain uses TRBV7-9 with TRBJ1-6; no definite D call. V dropped 2 bases and J dropped 13 bases, with 18 bases sitting between them. There are 15 residues in the CDR3. Germline V gives CDR1 SEHNR, CDR2 FQNEAQ (reference sequence). This chain's CDR3 is CASSLFRKEVLPLHF. The CDR3 coding sequence is TGTGCCAGCAGCTTATTTCGCAAAGAAGTGCTTCCCCTCCACTTT.

The chain couples TRBV5-1 to TRBJ2-7, with 10 bases that match TRBD2. Germline V gene data show CDR1 as SGHRS and CDR2 as YFSETQ. Germline trimming cut 3 bases from V and 3 bases from J; bases unmatched to any gene: 9. The CDR3 spans 16 residues. CDR3 bases: TGCGCCAGCAGCTCCCGAACCGGGACTAGCGTCTACGAGCAGTACTTC. It translates to CASSSRTGTSVYEQYF. The whole variable domain, remainder taken from reference TRBV5-1 and TRBJ2-7, is KAGVTQTPRYLIKTRGQQVTLSCSPISGHRSVSWYQQTPGQGLQFLFEYFSETQRNKGNFPGRFSGRQFSNSRSEMNVSTLELGDSALYLCASSSRTGTSVYEQYFGPGTRLTVT.

In nucleotides, the CDR3 is TGTGCCAGCAGTGAACAGGCCCTGGGTGAGCAGTACTTC. It yields the protein CASSEQALGEQYF. This chain joins TRBV2 and TRBJ2-7; D is uncertain. The V and J ends lost 2 bases and 7 bases respectively, with 12 bases between them. The CDR3 is 13 amino acids. Germline-derived CDR1 and CDR2 are SNHLY and FYNNEI.

This clone was detected once. The same CDR3 also results from other DNA sequences found in this sample. This chain connects TRBV5-1 to TRBJ1-2; D perhaps matches TRBD1 (6 bases). The CDR3 loop spans 13 amino acids. Germline V gene lookup returns CDR1 SGHRS and CDR2 YFSETQ. V lost 0 bases to trimming and J lost 8 bases, with 11 bases between them. The CDR3 DNA reads TGCGCCAGCAGCTTGGATGGGGGGCAGGGCTACACCTTC. Residues: CASSLDGGQGYTF.

This clone appeared a single time. The CDR3 coding sequence is TGTGCCAGCAGTTACGGGACCTCTGGAAACACCATATATTTT. It is translated as CASSYGTSGNTIYF. This chain connects TRBV6-5 to TRBJ1-3; tentative D call: TRBD1 (5 bases). Trimming took 2 bases from V and 0 from J, leaving 5 bases between them. CDR1 and CDR2 (germline): MNHEY, SVGAGI. CDR3 length: 14 residues.

The chain combines TRBV10-2 with TRBJ1-1; possible D gene TRBD1, 5 bases. The V gene lost 6 bases and the J gene lost 1 base, with 12 bases spanning the gap. The CDR3 has 14 residues. CDR1 and CDR2 from the germline V gene are WSHSY and SAAADI. For the CDR3, the DNA is TGCGCCAGCAGGCCCCTTGGGGGGAACACTGAAGCTTTCTTT. Amino acid sequence: CASRPLGGNTEAFF.

The V call is TRBV5-4, the J call TRBJ1-2; perhaps TRBD1 as D (5 bases). V was pared by 7 bases and J by 4 bases, with 8 bases between. CDR1 and CDR2 (germline): SGHNT, YYREEE (reference sequence). The CDR3 loop spans 11 amino acids. CDR3 in amino acids: CASGRAYGYTF. CDR3 coding DNA: TGTGCCAGCGGCAGGGCCTATGGCTACACCTTC.

This chain uses TRBV6-1 with TRBJ1-2; no clear D. V shed 2 bases and J shed 8 bases, with 3 bases lying between them. The CDR3 is 10 residues long. Germline V gene sequence: CDR1 MNHNS, CDR2 SASEGT. Written as DNA, the CDR3 is TGTGCCAGCAGTGAAAGCGGCTACACCTTC. Encoded protein: CASSESGYTF.